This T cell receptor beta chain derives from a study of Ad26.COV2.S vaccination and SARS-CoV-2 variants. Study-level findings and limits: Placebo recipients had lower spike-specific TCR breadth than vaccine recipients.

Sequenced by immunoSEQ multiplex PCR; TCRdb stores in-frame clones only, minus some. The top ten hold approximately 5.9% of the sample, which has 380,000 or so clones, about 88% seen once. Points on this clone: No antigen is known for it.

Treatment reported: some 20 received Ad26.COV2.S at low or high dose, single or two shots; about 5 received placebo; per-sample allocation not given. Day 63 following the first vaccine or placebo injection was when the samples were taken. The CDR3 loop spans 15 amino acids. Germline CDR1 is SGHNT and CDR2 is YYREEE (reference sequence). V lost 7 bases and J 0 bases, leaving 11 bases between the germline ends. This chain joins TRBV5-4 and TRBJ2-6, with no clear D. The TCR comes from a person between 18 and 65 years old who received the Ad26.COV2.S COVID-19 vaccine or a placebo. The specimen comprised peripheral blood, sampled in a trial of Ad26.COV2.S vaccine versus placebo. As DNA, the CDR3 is TGTGCCAGCGAAAATACGGTCTCTGGGGCCAACGTCCTGACTTTC. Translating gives CASENTVSGANVLTF. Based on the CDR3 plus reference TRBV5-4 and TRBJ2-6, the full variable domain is ETGVTQSPTHLIKTRGQQVTLRCSSQSGHNTVSWYQQALGQGPQFIFQYYREEENGRGNFPPRFSGLQFPNYSSELNVNALELDDSALYLCASENTVSGANVLTFGAGSRLTVL.